Included here is one T cell receptor (beta chain) sequence, with context. The data are from a study of blood T cell repertoires in COVID-19. Background on the study: T cells, B-cell-depleted T cells, or PBMCs supplied cDNA or gDNA.

Method: immunoSEQ multiplex PCR; TCRdb's copy keeps in-frame clones and lacks some. Of some 530,000 clones in the sample, roughly 88% are singletons; the top ten hold approximately 3.4%. Germline V CDR1 and CDR2: SEHNR, FQNEAQ (reference sequence). The length of the CDR3 is 14 residues. Trimming shortened V by 1 base and J by 4 bases, and 8 bases separated the two germline ends. The chain combines TRBV7-9 with TRBJ2-1; possibly TRBD1 for D (6 bases). Material: peripheral blood. The clonotype comes from a human donor in a cohort sampled during active COVID-19. The CDR3 loop reads CASSLVGQYNEQFF. CDR3 nucleotide sequence: TGTGCCAGCAGCTTAGTGGGACAATACAATGAGCAGTTCTTC.